Included here is one T cell receptor beta chain sequence, with context. Its target is unknown. With 1 base clipped from V and 1 base from J, the junction kept 4 bases outside the gene matches. CDR1 is SGHDT and CDR2 is YYEEEE in the germline V gene. The length of the CDR3 is 17 residues. This sample is drawn from a study of T cell repertoires in cytomegalovirus infection. TCRdb redid the calling of the reads with MiXCR, one entry per CDR3 protein. The repertoire has some 940,000 distinct CDR3 sequences, less than 40% of them found once; the top ten carry over 11%. The material sequenced was cultured CD8+ T cells from PBMCs, taken from culture after CMV antigen stimulation. The genes are TRBV5-6 and TRBJ2-5, with TRBD2 matching over 13 bases. This clonotype originated in a human donor in good health (CMV status not recorded). Some clones in this sample may be carry-over from other donors' samples. The CDR3 is CASSLTSGGAGQETQYF. The CDR3 DNA sequence: TGTGCCAGCAGCTTGACTAGCGGGGGGGCTGGCCAAGAGACCCAGTACTTC.